This TCR beta chain originates from a study of CXCR3-negative and CXCR3-positive naive CD8 T cells. This CDR3 spans 11 amino acids. TRB cDNA was prepared as libraries by UMI-labeled 5' RACE. TCRdb re-analyzed the 5' RACE reads; it lists each CDR3 protein once, without DNA. Its listing shows over 55,000 distinct CDR3 sequences. The specimen sequenced was memory CD8+ T cells from blood. The chain uses TRBV21-1 and TRBJ2-7. TRBV21-1 constitutes a pseudogene. This receptor was obtained from a human donor in good health. Some clones in this sample may be carry-over from other donors' samples. The chain's CDR3 is CASSHGLREYF.